The rows below give T cell receptor beta chains drawn from one sample of a study of blood T cell repertoires in COVID-19. Produced via immunoSEQ multiplex PCR; TCRdb's table is partial and in-frame only. The profile shows about 210,000 clones, about four fifths of them singletons. The sequencing input was peripheral blood. The receptor source for this set is a woman aged 45 to 65 with active or convalescent COVID-19. The conserved cysteine and the conserved F or W are not part of the CDR3 here.

TRBV7-2,ASSEVTVGGTEAF
TRBV12-3/TRBV12-4,ASSFGGADGYT
TRBV6-5,ASSSGQIGNTIY
TRBV6-1,ASSRTLQGTEAF
TRBV7-9,ASSLVVGGSIDTQY
TRBV27,ASSLGAGTDTQY
TRBV7-2,ASSFGQGADTQY
TRBV7-2,ASSPRLWNTEAF
TRBV15,ATSREQGAYGYT
TRBV27,ASRRAAGGTLYEQY
TRBV27,ASSPSGRETQY
TRBV4-1,ASSPGTKNTGELF
TRBV18,ASSPDRGGNQPQH
TRBV5-1,ASVRWPGANVLT
TRBV3-1/TRBV3-2,ASSRELAGTQY
TRBV5-4,ASSLAGGHSYNEQF
TRBV5-1,ASSLGGTGEGKLF
TRBV3-1/TRBV3-2,ASSPLLQGSEKLF
TRBV9,ASSPRVGETEAF
TRBV18,ASSPEVDSSIKNIQY
TRBV5-1,ASSLGTGLHQPQH
TRBV19,ASSRRDSEGETQY
TRBV19,ASSITVDYGYT
TRBV2,ASTVQGVNTEAF
TRBV6-1,ASSEPAGGGDTQY
TRBV28,ASKPRIWDRSSGNTIY
TRBV5-4,ASRTGPNEKLF
TRBV7-8,ASSTEGGAPGELF
TRBV13,ASSNNRFGEVDQPQH
TRBV6-2/TRBV6-3,ASSYSPTGVEDNEKLF
TRBV29-1,SVESSGGEPQY
TRBV6-6,ASSPGTSGKQY
TRBV6-5,ASSPPQGHGYT
TRBV7-9,ASSPHSPFSDQPQH
TRBV6-6,ASSYQGGSYNSPLH
TRBV28,ASSSGRAIGNTIY
TRBV5-1,ASSFLAGGPETQY
TRBV18,ASSPDRGGNQPQH
TRBV4-1,ASSQQGANSPLH
TRBV11-2,ASTSDRVGYGYT
TRBV2,ASSEGQLFMNEQF
TRBV5-1,ASSVRASGSKNEQF